This T cell receptor (beta chain) was sequenced for a study of blood T cells in healthy people across ages (dated by TCRdb to between 2015 and 2016). Turning to the overall study: In model experiments, template switching captured about one uniquely barcoded TCR beta cDNA molecule for every two T cells. To track age-related changes in TCR beta repertoire diversity, the study relied on deep sequencing normalized with unique cDNA molecular identifiers. Donors were grouped into four age groups: young (average 16 years), middle-aged (roughly 38), aged (roughly 62) and long-lived (approximately 81). Two additional independent replicas of 1 million unique cDNA reads from the same blood draw were analyzed for two donors (one aged 18 to 30 and one aged 80 or older).

The method behind the library was 5' RACE. These reads were obtained on an Illumina HiSeq 2500. A second PCR of 7 to 11 cycles was performed with a sample-barcoded 5' primer and a J-beta primer mix. A unique molecular identifier was introduced onto each TCR beta cDNA molecule by a template-switch 5' adaptor carrying 12 random nucleotides. Each sample yielded at least 2.5 million CDR3-containing paired-end reads. First-strand cDNA was synthesized from all RNA with the Mint cDNA synthesis kit, primed by a TRBC-specific oligonucleotide. All cDNA was treated with uracil-DNA glycosylase and then went through a first 18-cycle PCR with the universal primers M1SS and BC2_uni_R. In the original analysis: Each sample was normalized by randomly selecting 1 million high-quality reads, each carrying a distinct molecular identifier. Reads sharing molecular identifiers were discarded rather than binned into consensus sequences. CDR3 identification, clonotype clustering and error correction used MiTCR with a Q25 quality threshold and the strictest error-elimination algorithm. A nonparametric unseen species model with Euler transformation was used to estimate lower-bound total TCR beta diversity. TCRdb reprocessed the public reads (quality trimming at Q25 with fastp, clone calling with MiXCR) and kept in-frame beta chains. All rows with the same CDR3 protein become a single entry with the most common DNA and genes. TCRdb, rather than the study authors, made the V and J calls. The sample has fewer than 650,000 distinct CDR3 sequences on record, roughly a quarter of them singletons. In total, the top ten clones hold about 3.9% of the sample.

What the study reported, not specific to this receptor: The long-lived group showed more naive CD4+ T cells, fewer expanded clones and increased TCR diversity than the aged group, suggesting age selection. As age increased, observed TCR beta diversity per million T cells dropped in a roughly linear way, and a significant reduction was already evident by age 40. Estimates of total diversity from one million sequenced T cells were regarded as lower bounds and underestimates. Since profiling was done on bulk unsorted PBMCs, naive and antigen-experienced compartments could not be conclusively compared. The percentage of naive T cells measured by flow cytometry correlated strongly with observed TCR beta diversity. Because the CMV infection status of the donors was unknown, age-related changes in expanded clonotypes may potentially have been confounded.

Systemically healthy Caucasian individuals from Russia, 39 in total and aged roughly 6 to 100 years, were included as donors. Ten milliliters of peripheral blood were collected from each donor into EDTA-treated Vacutainer tubes. Ficoll-Paque density-gradient centrifugation was used to isolate PBMCs, with at least 7 million per sample. Total RNA, at least 6 micrograms per sample, was extracted from PBMCs with Trizol reagent. The percentages of naive CD45RAhigh/CD27high T cells were determined by flow cytometry on a PBMC aliquot from every donor. This clonotype was seen a handful of times. Its antigen remains undetermined. Qualities for individual bases were not recorded, and no much larger clone is one base off. Taken from the germline V gene (reference sequence), the CDR1 and CDR2 loops are DFQATT and SNEGSKA. Reading from cysteine to phenylalanine, the CDR3 counts 13 amino acids. Just CDR3 DNA is preserved here, 39 bases in frame from base 1.

This same sample was also taken into another study, of T cells of mothers and their children. That second report states: Nine systemically healthy Caucasian individuals served as donors, namely three mothers together with their six children. cDNA synthesis consumed the entire amount of extracted RNA, loaded at approximately 1.6 ug RNA in each 15 ul reaction. Sample barcodes and 2-4 random nucleotides were added via the M1S primer in the second PCR. Over 10 million TCR beta CDR3 reads came from each mother, compared with about 3 million reads from each child. In both related and unrelated pairs, thymic selection shapes the output of TCR recombination in a similar way, with inherited differences having only a minor effect. Related mother-child pairs always showed normalized repertoire overlap that was slightly higher than in unrelated mother-child pairs, though the difference was never significant. No persistent microchimeric T cell clones were found, with a detection sensitivity of approximately 100 clones per million clonotypes. To look for features that set related mother-child pairs apart from unrelated individuals, the researchers ran deep NGS to compare the TCR beta repertoires of mothers and children. On average, the children were approximately 12 +/- 4 years old, while the mothers were roughly 36 +/- 4 years old. After adapter ligation with NEBNext reagents, the libraries were sequenced on Illumina HiSeq 2000 with 100+100 nt paired-end reads. To prevent cross-contamination, the mother and child libraries were prepared one month apart and sequenced in separate runs. For each donor, between 500,000 and 2,000,000 distinct TCR beta clonotypes were identified. Naive TCR beta clonotypes were estimated from low-frequency clonotypes matched to each donor's FACS-determined naive share, without sorting.

This receptor was obtained from a boy younger than 10 in good health. The receptor chain draws on TRBV20-1 and TRBJ2-5; the D segment may tentatively be TRBD1 or TRBD2, each giving 5 matched bases. The DNA end lines up better with TRBJ2-1; the J call may be wrong. The sequencing input was blood. The sequence in DNA is TGCAGTGCCAACCGGGACGACTACAATGAGCAGTTCTTC. It codes for CSANRDDYNEQFF.